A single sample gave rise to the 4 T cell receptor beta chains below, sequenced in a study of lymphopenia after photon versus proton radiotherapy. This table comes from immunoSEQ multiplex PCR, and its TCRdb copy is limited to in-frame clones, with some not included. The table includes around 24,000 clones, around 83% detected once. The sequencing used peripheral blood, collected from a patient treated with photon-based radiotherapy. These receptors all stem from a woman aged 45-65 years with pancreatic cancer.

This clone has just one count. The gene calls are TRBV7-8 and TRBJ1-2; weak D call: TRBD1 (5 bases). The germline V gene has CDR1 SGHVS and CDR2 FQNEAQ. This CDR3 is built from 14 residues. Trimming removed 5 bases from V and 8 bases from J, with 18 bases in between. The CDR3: CASSPGTDGRGYTF. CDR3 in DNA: TGTGCCAGCAGCCCTGGGACGGATGGCCGCGGCTACACCTTC.

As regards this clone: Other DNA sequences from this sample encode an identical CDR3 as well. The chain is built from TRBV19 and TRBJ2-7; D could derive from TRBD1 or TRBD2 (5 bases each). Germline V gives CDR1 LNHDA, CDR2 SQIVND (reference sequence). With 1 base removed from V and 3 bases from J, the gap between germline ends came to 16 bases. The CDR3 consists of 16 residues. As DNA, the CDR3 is TGTGCCAGTAGTATAGTCCCCGGGACGGGATACTACGAGCAGTACTTC. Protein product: CASSIVPGTGYYEQYF.

The CDR3 protein is CASSAPNEKLFF. The CDR3 coding sequence is TGTGCCAGCAGCGCCCCTAATGAAAAACTGTTTTTT. The chain uses TRBV7-9 and TRBJ1-4; D unresolved. The CDR3 extends over 12 amino acids. CDR1 and CDR2 from the germline V gene are SEHNR and FQNEAQ (reference sequence). Trimming shortened V by 5 bases and J by 3 bases, and 4 bases separated the two germline ends.

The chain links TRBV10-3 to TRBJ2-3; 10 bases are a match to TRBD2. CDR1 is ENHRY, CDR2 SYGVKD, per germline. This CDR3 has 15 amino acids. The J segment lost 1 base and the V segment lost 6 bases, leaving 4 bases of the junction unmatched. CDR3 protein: CAISLAGAGTDTQYF. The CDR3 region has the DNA TGTGCCATCAGCCTAGCGGGAGCGGGCACAGATACGCAGTATTTT.